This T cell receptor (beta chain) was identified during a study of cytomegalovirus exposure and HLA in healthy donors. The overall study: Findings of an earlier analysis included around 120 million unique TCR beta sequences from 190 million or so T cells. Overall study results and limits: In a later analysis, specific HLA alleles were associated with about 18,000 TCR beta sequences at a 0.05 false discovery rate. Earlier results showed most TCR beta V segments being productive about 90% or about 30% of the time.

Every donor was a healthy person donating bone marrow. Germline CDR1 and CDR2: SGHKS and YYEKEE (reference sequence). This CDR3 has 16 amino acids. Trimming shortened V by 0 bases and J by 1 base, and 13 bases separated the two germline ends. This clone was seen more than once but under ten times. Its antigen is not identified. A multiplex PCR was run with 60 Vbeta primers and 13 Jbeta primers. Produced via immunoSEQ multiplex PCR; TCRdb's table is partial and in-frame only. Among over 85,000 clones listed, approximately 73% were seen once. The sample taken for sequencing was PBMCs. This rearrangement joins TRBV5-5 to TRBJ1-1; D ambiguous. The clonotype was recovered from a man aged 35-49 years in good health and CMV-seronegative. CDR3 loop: CASSLDPRRRNTEAFF. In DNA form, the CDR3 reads TGTGCCAGCAGCTTGGACCCCAGGAGGAGGAACACTGAAGCTTTCTTT. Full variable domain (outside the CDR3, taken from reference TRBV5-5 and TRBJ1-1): DAGVTQSPTHLIKTRGQQVTLRCSPISGHKSVSWYQQVLGQGPQFIFQYYEKEERGRGNFPDRFSARQFPNYSSELNVNALLLGDSALYLCASSLDPRRRNTEAFFGQGTRLTVV.